A selection of T cell receptor beta chains follows, all from one sample in a study of blood T cell repertoires in COVID-19. Using immunoSEQ multiplex PCR, the repertoire was profiled, and TCRdb retains in-frame clones only, with some absent. The top ten clones hold approximately 4% of a sample with around 260,000 clones, about 86% of them seen once. The sample taken for sequencing was PBMCs or T cells enriched from blood (not recorded which). The receptors derive from a man younger than 45 with acute COVID-19. Both conserved end residues are part of each CDR3. A D gene is named only where the DNA matches it firmly. Size is stated for part of the rows, as once, few or many counts, or as a class when the clone is expanded.

clone_size | j_call | v_call | d_call | cdr3_aa | cdr3_nt
NA | TRBJ2-1 | TRBV11-3 | NA | CASSFPIVNEQFF | TGTGCCAGCAGCTTCCCTATCGTGAATGAGCAGTTCTTC
NA | TRBJ2-5 | TRBV28 | TRBD1 | CASLQGARETQYF | TGTGCCAGCTTACAGGGGGCGCGGGAGACCCAGTACTTC
NA | TRBJ2-2 | TRBV7-9 | NA | CASSVDRQNTGELFF | TGTGCCAGCAGCGTAGACAGGCAGAACACCGGGGAGCTGTTTTTT
few | TRBJ2-1 | TRBV27 | TRBD1 | CASSPRGPSYNEQFF | TGTGCCAGCAGTCCCAGGGGGCCTTCCTACAATGAGCAGTTCTTC
few | TRBJ1-1 | TRBV18 | TRBD1 | CASSPRQGAGNTEAFF | TGTGCCAGCTCACCACGGCAGGGGGCGGGTAACACTGAAGCTTTCTTT
NA | TRBJ1-1 | TRBV11-3 | TRBD1 | CASSPSGDRKPGAFF | TGTGCCAGCAGTCCCTCTGGGGACAGGAAACCGGGGGCTTTCTTT
NA | TRBJ1-6 | TRBV7-9 | NA | CASSQDWDSPLHF | TGTGCCAGCAGCCAGGATTGGGATTCACCCCTCCACTTT
NA | TRBJ2-1 | TRBV25-1 | NA | CASTGEVESYNEQFF | TGTGCCAGCACGGGGGAGGTAGAGTCCTACAATGAGCAGTTCTTC
NA | TRBJ2-5 | TRBV5-8 | NA | CASSPGSGRVTQYF | TGTGCCAGCAGCCCCGGATCGGGAAGGGTGACCCAGTACTTC
NA | TRBJ1-5 | TRBV19 | NA | CASSIRGRNQPQHF | TGTGCCAGTAGTATTAGGGGCAGGAATCAGCCCCAGCATTTT
NA | TRBJ1-2 | TRBV6-4 | NA | CASSEYRGSHGYTF | TGTGCCAGCAGTGAATACCGGGGAAGCCATGGCTACACCTTC
NA | TRBJ2-1 | TRBV19 | NA | CASSISQAAYNEQFF | TGTGCCAGTAGTATTAGTCAAGCTGCCTACAATGAGCAGTTCTTC
once | TRBJ2-1 | TRBV24-1 | NA | CATTNSPGNEQFF | TGTGCCACCACAAACTCGCCGGGGAATGAGCAGTTCTTC
NA | TRBJ1-5 | TRBV24-1 | TRBD1 | CATSDPGTVDQPQHF | TGTGCCACCAGTGATCCCGGGACAGTAGATCAGCCCCAGCATTTT
NA | TRBJ2-3 | TRBV6-4 | NA | CASSALVSTDTQYF | TGTGCCAGCAGTGCACTAGTTAGCACAGATACGCAGTATTTT
NA | TRBJ1-2 | TRBV2 | NA | CASSERGSVGYTF | TGTGCCAGCAGTGAGCGGGGATCGGTGGGCTACACCTTC
NA | TRBJ2-1 | TRBV27 | NA | CASSPRQRHDEQFF | TGTGCCAGCAGCCCCAGACAGAGGCACGATGAGCAGTTCTTC
once | TRBJ2-3 | TRBV7-2 | NA | CASSQRNADTDTQYF | TGTGCCAGCAGCCAGAGGAACGCTGACACAGATACGCAGTATTTT
once | TRBJ2-2 | TRBV11-2 | TRBD2 | CASSTGRASTGELFF | TGTGCCAGCAGCACCGGGAGGGCCAGCACCGGGGAGCTGTTTTTT
NA | TRBJ1-4 | TRBV6-5 | TRBD1 | CASSSTGGGEKLFF | TGTGCCAGCAGTTCAACAGGGGGCGGTGAAAAACTGTTTTTT
NA | TRBJ2-2 | TRBV3-1/TRBV3-2 | TRBD2 | CASSQVAGAPNTGELFF | TGTGCCAGCAGCCAAGTAGCGGGGGCCCCGAACACCGGGGAGCTGTTTTTT
NA | TRBJ1-1 | TRBV5-6 | NA | CASTANEGAGTEAFF | TGTGCCAGCACCGCGAATGAAGGGGCAGGCACTGAAGCTTTCTTT
NA | TRBJ1-5 | TRBV29-1 | NA | CSVGTRGQPQHF | TGCAGCGTAGGGACACGCGGTCAGCCCCAGCATTTT
NA | TRBJ1-4 | TRBV7-9 | NA | CASSSTVDGEKLFF | TGTGCCAGCAGCTCTACTGTAGACGGGGAAAAACTGTTTTTT
once | TRBJ2-5 | TRBV5-1 | NA | CASSPRTVKETQYF | TGCGCCAGCAGCCCGCGGACAGTAAAAGAGACCCAGTACTTC
NA | TRBJ1-1 | TRBV5-1 | TRBD1 | CATKNQGAGTDTEAFF | TGCGCCACAAAAAACCAGGGGGCTGGGACGGACACTGAAGCTTTCTTT
NA | TRBJ2-2 | TRBV4-2 | TRBD2 | CASSQGSSGPAAGELFF | TGTGCCAGCAGCCAAGGATCTAGCGGGCCGGCGGCCGGGGAGCTGTTTTTT